A selection of T cell receptor beta chains follows, all from one sample in a study of shared clonotypes between healthy human individuals. The repertoire was sequenced with immunoSEQ multiplex PCR; TCRdb's copy has only in-frame clones and lacks some. This sample has under 2,500,000 clones, with 95% found just once. Source material: naive CD4+ T cells sorted from blood. Every receptor here comes from a man aged 18-30 years in good health. The CDR3 runs from the conserved cysteine through the conserved F or W. Each record gives: clone size, CDR3 length, D gene, J gene, V gene, CDR3 protein, CDR3 DNA. The D gene is left open where the match is weak. Clone size is stated in some rows and not others, as once, few, many or a class when expanded.

size: -; length: 14; D: -; J: TRBJ2-7; V: TRBV6-6; CDR3: CASSYDRRDYEQYF; DNA: TGTGCCAGCAGTTACGACAGGCGGGACTACGAGCAGTACTTC
size: -; length: 15; D: -; J: TRBJ1-1; V: TRBV18; CDR3: CASSPTQEQGTEAFF; DNA: TGTGCCAGCTCACCAACTCAGGAGCAGGGAACTGAAGCTTTCTTT
size: -; length: 11; D: -; J: TRBJ2-7; V: TRBV6-1; CDR3: CASSPLSEQYF; DNA: TGTGCCAGCAGTCCTCTGTCCGAGCAGTACTTC
size: once; length: 14; D: TRBD1; J: TRBJ2-7; V: TRBV15; CDR3: CATSRTGTGYEQYF; DNA: TGTGCCACCAGCAGGACCGGGACAGGGTACGAGCAGTACTTC
size: -; length: 15; D: -; J: TRBJ2-5; V: TRBV6-6; CDR3: CASRDDSKGGETQYF; DNA: TGTGCCAGCAGAGACGACTCGAAGGGGGGGGAGACCCAGTACTTC
size: -; length: 13; D: -; J: TRBJ1-5; V: TRBV6-5; CDR3: CASRAKIHQPQHF; DNA: TGTGCCAGCAGGGCCAAAATCCATCAGCCCCAGCATTTT
size: -; length: 15; D: -; J: TRBJ2-2; V: TRBV4-1; CDR3: CASSQRSGDTGELFF; DNA: TGCGCCAGCAGCCAACGTTCAGGGGACACCGGGGAGCTGTTTTTT
size: -; length: 13; D: -; J: TRBJ1-5; V: TRBV27; CDR3: CASSMWGNQPQHF; DNA: TGTGCCAGCAGCATGTGGGGTAACCAGCCCCAGCATTTT
size: -; length: 12; D: -; J: TRBJ2-1; V: TRBV10-3; CDR3: CATGWRYNEQFF; DNA: TGTGCCACCGGTTGGCGATACAATGAGCAGTTCTTC
size: -; length: 13; D: -; J: TRBJ2-1; V: TRBV5-4; CDR3: CASSPGPVNEQFF; DNA: TGTGCCAGCAGCCCCGGACCAGTCAATGAGCAGTTCTTC
size: -; length: 15; D: TRBD1; J: TRBJ1-1; V: TRBV28; CDR3: CASSFKGQMNTEAFF; DNA: TGTGCCAGCAGTTTTAAGGGACAGATGAACACTGAAGCTTTCTTT
size: -; length: 16; D: -; J: TRBJ2-7; V: TRBV19; CDR3: CASSIGGTPYSYEQYF; DNA: TGTGCCAGTAGTATAGGAGGGACTCCTTACTCCTACGAGCAGTACTTC
size: -; length: 13; D: -; J: TRBJ2-7; V: TRBV9; CDR3: CASSVRTDYEQYF; DNA: TGTGCCAGCAGCGTGAGGACAGACTACGAGCAGTACTTC
size: -; length: 16; D: -; J: TRBJ2-4; V: TRBV11-2; CDR3: CASSFGTLLAKNIQYF; DNA: TGTGCCAGCAGCTTTGGCACCCTTCTAGCCAAAAACATTCAGTACTTC
size: -; length: 14; D: TRBD1; J: TRBJ2-2; V: TRBV4-1; CDR3: CASGQGANTGELFF; DNA: TGCGCCAGCGGACAGGGGGCGAACACCGGGGAGCTGTTTTTT
size: -; length: 15; D: TRBD1; J: TRBJ1-6; V: TRBV6-1; CDR3: CASSADRGYNSPLHF; DNA: TGTGCCAGCAGTGCGGACAGGGGCTATAATTCACCCCTCCACTTT
size: -; length: 14; D: -; J: TRBJ2-3; V: TRBV27; CDR3: CASSFSGSTDTQYF; DNA: TGTGCCAGCAGTTTTTCAGGTTCCACAGATACGCAGTATTTT
size: -; length: 16; D: -; J: TRBJ2-1; V: TRBV2; CDR3: CASSEAMGRSYNEQFF; DNA: TGTGCCAGCAGTGAAGCGATGGGGAGAAGTTACAATGAGCAGTTCTTC
size: -; length: 14; D: -; J: TRBJ1-5; V: TRBV5-1; CDR3: CASSLGGSNQPQHF; DNA: TGCGCCAGCAGCTTGGGGGGGTCCAATCAGCCCCAGCATTTT
size: -; length: 16; D: TRBD2; J: TRBJ2-1; V: TRBV18; CDR3: CASSPLGSGIRNEQFF; DNA: TGTGCCAGCTCACCCCTTGGAAGCGGGATTCGGAATGAGCAGTTCTTC
size: -; length: 14; D: -; J: TRBJ1-1; V: TRBV18; CDR3: CASSPTGLNTEAFF; DNA: TGTGCCAGCTCACCCACAGGGTTGAACACTGAAGCTTTCTTT
size: -; length: 17; D: TRBD2; J: TRBJ2-5; V: TRBV18; CDR3: CASSPPLAGGPEETQYF; DNA: TGTGCCAGCTCACCACCGCTAGCGGGAGGGCCGGAAGAGACCCAGTACTTC
size: -; length: 15; D: -; J: TRBJ2-1; V: TRBV4-3; CDR3: CASSHLPVHYNEQFF; DNA: TGCGCCAGCAGCCACCTCCCCGTACATTACAATGAGCAGTTCTTC
size: -; length: 13; D: -; J: TRBJ2-1; V: TRBV9; CDR3: CASSHEDRGEQFF; DNA: TGTGCCAGCAGCCATGAGGACCGGGGTGAGCAGTTCTTC
size: -; length: 14; D: -; J: TRBJ2-7; V: TRBV7-2; CDR3: CASSRLGGAHEQYF; DNA: TGTGCCAGCAGCCGCCTTGGGGGGGCCCACGAGCAGTACTTC
size: -; length: 15; D: -; J: TRBJ2-2; V: TRBV2; CDR3: CASSDDGANTGELFF; DNA: TGTGCCAGCAGCGATGACGGGGCGAACACCGGGGAGCTGTTTTTT
size: -; length: 15; D: TRBD2; J: TRBJ2-1; V: TRBV18; CDR3: CASSAGTSGTNEQFF; DNA: TGTGCCAGCTCAGCCGGGACTAGCGGGACCAATGAGCAGTTCTTC
size: -; length: 13; D: -; J: TRBJ1-1; V: TRBV10-3; CDR3: CAIRPGQGAEAFF; DNA: TGTGCCATCAGGCCCGGGCAGGGCGCTGAAGCTTTCTTT
size: once; length: 14; D: -; J: TRBJ1-3; V: TRBV9; CDR3: CASSVQDSGNTIYF; DNA: TGTGCCAGCAGCGTCCAGGACTCTGGAAACACCATATATTTT
size: -; length: 20; D: TRBD1; J: TRBJ2-6; V: TRBV4-3; CDR3: CASSQAALGQYISGANVLTF; DNA: TGCGCCAGCAGCCAAGCCGCTTTGGGACAGTATATCTCTGGGGCCAACGTCCTGACTTTC
size: -; length: 14; D: TRBD2; J: TRBJ2-5; V: TRBV7-2; CDR3: CASSPSGIRETQYF; DNA: TGTGCCAGCAGCCCCAGCGGGATTCGGGAGACCCAGTACTTC
size: -; length: 13; D: TRBD1; J: TRBJ2-3; V: TRBV29-1; CDR3: CSAGTGGYDTQYF; DNA: TGCAGCGCCGGGACAGGGGGCTATGATACGCAGTATTTT
size: -; length: 17; D: -; J: TRBJ2-1; V: TRBV11-2; CDR3: CASSLDPAPPQGDEQFF; DNA: TGTGCCAGCAGCTTAGATCCCGCCCCCCCACAGGGTGATGAGCAGTTCTTC
size: -; length: 19; D: TRBD2; J: TRBJ2-1; V: TRBV4-1; CDR3: CASSQASGLAGANYNEQFF; DNA: TGCGCCAGCAGCCAAGCATCGGGACTAGCGGGAGCCAACTACAATGAGCAGTTCTTC
size: -; length: 15; D: TRBD1; J: TRBJ2-7; V: TRBV6-1; CDR3: CASRDGRTGTYEQYF; DNA: TGTGCCAGCAGGGACGGCCGGACAGGGACCTACGAGCAGTACTTC
size: -; length: 16; D: -; J: TRBJ2-7; V: TRBV7-9; CDR3: CASSLADYPGSYEQYF; DNA: TGTGCCAGCAGCTTAGCCGACTATCCGGGCTCCTACGAGCAGTACTTC
size: -; length: 13; D: TRBD1; J: TRBJ2-7; V: TRBV19; CDR3: CASSEQGAREQYF; DNA: TGTGCCAGTAGCGAACAGGGGGCTCGCGAGCAGTACTTC
size: -; length: 16; D: TRBD2; J: TRBJ2-7; V: TRBV9; CDR3: CASSVGGEGIWDEQYF; DNA: TGTGCCAGCAGCGTAGGAGGGGAGGGGATCTGGGACGAGCAGTACTTC
size: once; length: 16; D: TRBD2; J: TRBJ2-5; V: TRBV5-1; CDR3: CASSSNSGGAQETQYF; DNA: TGCGCCAGCAGCTCCAATAGCGGGGGGGCCCAAGAGACCCAGTACTTC
size: -; length: 14; D: -; J: TRBJ2-7; V: TRBV11-2; CDR3: CASSLVGVVSEQYF; DNA: TGTGCCAGCAGCTTAGTCGGGGTTGTTAGCGAGCAGTACTTC
size: -; length: 14; D: -; J: TRBJ1-6; V: TRBV9; CDR3: CASTWTADNSPLHF; DNA: TGTGCCAGCACATGGACAGCCGATAATTCACCCCTCCACTTT
size: -; length: 15; D: TRBD1; J: TRBJ1-2; V: TRBV2; CDR3: CASSRVAQGVYGYTF; DNA: TGTGCCAGCAGTAGAGTAGCACAGGGGGTGTATGGCTACACCTTC
size: -; length: 13; D: -; J: TRBJ2-7; V: TRBV27; CDR3: CASAIFRGYEQYF; DNA: TGTGCCAGCGCGATATTCCGGGGCTACGAGCAGTACTTC
size: -; length: 16; D: TRBD2; J: TRBJ2-2; V: TRBV5-1; CDR3: CASRASGGQNTGELFF; DNA: TGCGCCAGCAGGGCAAGCGGGGGCCAGAACACCGGGGAGCTGTTTTTT
size: -; length: 16; D: TRBD2; J: TRBJ2-3; V: TRBV28; CDR3: CASSLQRGGGTDTQYF; DNA: TGTGCCAGCAGTTTACAGCGGGGGGGCGGCACAGATACGCAGTATTTT
size: -; length: 12; D: -; J: TRBJ2-3; V: TRBV27; CDR3: CASSSVPDTQYF; DNA: TGTGCCAGCAGTTCTGTCCCAGATACGCAGTATTTT
size: -; length: 14; D: -; J: TRBJ1-3; V: TRBV19; CDR3: CASMEQGSGNTIYF; DNA: TGTGCCAGTATGGAGCAAGGTTCTGGAAACACCATATATTTT
size: -; length: 13; D: -; J: TRBJ2-7; V: TRBV6-5; CDR3: CASKIAGTYEQYF; DNA: TGTGCCAGCAAGATCGCAGGGACCTACGAGCAGTACTTC
size: -; length: 11; D: -; J: TRBJ1-1; V: TRBV28; CDR3: CASSQGSEAFF; DNA: TGTGCCAGCAGCCAAGGGTCTGAAGCTTTCTTT
size: -; length: 16; D: -; J: TRBJ1-1; V: TRBV28; CDR3: CASRDGTLGTGTEAFF; DNA: TGTGCCAGCAGGGACGGGACGTTGGGTACAGGTACTGAAGCTTTCTTT
size: once; length: 14; D: TRBD1; J: TRBJ2-1; V: TRBV30; CDR3: CARTTGTRADEQFF; DNA: TGTGCCCGCACGACAGGGACAAGAGCCGATGAGCAGTTCTTC
size: -; length: 17; D: TRBD1; J: TRBJ1-6; V: TRBV10-2; CDR3: CASSDRTGSSYNSPLHF; DNA: TGCGCCAGCAGTGACCGGACAGGGAGCTCCTATAATTCACCCCTCCACTTT
size: -; length: 16; D: -; J: TRBJ2-5; V: TRBV7-3; CDR3: CASSPEGARAGETQYF; DNA: TGTGCCAGCAGCCCCGAAGGGGCACGAGCGGGAGAGACCCAGTACTTC